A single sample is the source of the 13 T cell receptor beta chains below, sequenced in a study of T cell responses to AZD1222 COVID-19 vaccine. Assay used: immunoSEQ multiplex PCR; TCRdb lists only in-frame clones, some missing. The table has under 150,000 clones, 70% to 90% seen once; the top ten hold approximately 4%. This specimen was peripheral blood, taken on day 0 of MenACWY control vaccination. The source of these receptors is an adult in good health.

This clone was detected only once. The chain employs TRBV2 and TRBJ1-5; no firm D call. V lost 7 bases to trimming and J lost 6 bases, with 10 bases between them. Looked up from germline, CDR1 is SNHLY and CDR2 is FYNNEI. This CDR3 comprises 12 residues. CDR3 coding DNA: TGTGCCAGCATGGCGCTAGGTCAGCCCCAGCATTTT. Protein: CASMALGQPQHF.

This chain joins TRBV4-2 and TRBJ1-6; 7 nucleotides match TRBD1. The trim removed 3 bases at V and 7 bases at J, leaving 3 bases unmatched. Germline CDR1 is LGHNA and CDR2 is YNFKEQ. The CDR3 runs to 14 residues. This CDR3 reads CASSQATGNSPLHF. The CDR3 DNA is TGTGCCAGCAGCCAGGCGACAGGGAATTCACCCCTCCACTTT.

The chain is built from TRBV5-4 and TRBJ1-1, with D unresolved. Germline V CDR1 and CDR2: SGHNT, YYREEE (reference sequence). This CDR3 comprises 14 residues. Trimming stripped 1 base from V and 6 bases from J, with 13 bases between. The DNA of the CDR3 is TGTGCCAGCAGCTTGTTTATAAGTTCCTCTGAAGCTTTCTTT. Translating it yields CASSLFISSSEAFF.

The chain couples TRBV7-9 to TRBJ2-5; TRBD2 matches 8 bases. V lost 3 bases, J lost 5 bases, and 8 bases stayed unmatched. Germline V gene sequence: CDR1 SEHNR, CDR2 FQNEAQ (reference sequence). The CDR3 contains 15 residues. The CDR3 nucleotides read TGTGCCAGCAGCTTGGCGTACGGGAGGGGCGAGACCCAGTACTTC. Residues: CASSLAYGRGETQYF.

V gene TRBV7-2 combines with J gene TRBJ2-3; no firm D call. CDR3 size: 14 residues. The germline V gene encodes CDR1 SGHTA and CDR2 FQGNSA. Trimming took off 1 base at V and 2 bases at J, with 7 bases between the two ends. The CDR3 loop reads CASSLGGTTDTQYF. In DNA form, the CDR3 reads TGTGCCAGCAGCTTAGGCGGAACCACAGATACGCAGTATTTT.

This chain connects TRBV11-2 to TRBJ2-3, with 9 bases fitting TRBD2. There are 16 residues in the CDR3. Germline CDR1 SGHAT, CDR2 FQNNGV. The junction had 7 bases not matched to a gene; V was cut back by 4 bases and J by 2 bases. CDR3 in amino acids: CASSWPSGGPTDTQYF. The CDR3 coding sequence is TGTGCCAGCAGCTGGCCCAGCGGGGGGCCCACAGATACGCAGTATTTT.

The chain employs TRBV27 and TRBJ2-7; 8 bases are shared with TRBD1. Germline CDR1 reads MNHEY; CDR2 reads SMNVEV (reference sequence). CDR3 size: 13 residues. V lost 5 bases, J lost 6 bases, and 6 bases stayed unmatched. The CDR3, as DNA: TGTGCCAGCAGTCCTTGGACAGGGAGCGAGCAGTACTTC. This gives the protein CASSPWTGSEQYF.

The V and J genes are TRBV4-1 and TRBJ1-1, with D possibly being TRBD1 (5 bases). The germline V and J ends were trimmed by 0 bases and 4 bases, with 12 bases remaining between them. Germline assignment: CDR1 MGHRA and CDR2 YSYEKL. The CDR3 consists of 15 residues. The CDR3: CASSQDGGEPTEAFF. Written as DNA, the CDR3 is TGCGCCAGCAGCCAAGACGGGGGTGAACCCACTGAAGCTTTCTTT.

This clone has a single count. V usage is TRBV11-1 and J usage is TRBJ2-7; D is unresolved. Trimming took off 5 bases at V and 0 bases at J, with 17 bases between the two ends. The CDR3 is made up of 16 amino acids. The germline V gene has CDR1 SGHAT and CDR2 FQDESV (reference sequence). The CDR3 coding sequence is TGTGCCAGCAGCCTATCCTATACGGGCGGCTCCTACGAGCAGTACTTC. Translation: CASSLSYTGGSYEQYF.

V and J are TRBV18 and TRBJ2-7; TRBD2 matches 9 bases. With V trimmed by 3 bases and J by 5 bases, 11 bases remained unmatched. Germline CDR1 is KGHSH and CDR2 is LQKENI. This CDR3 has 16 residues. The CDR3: CASSPPSGVGFNEQYF. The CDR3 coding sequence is TGTGCCAGCTCACCGCCTAGCGGGGTTGGATTTAACGAGCAGTACTTC.

The CDR3 protein is CASNWGRAGTGELFF. As DNA, the CDR3 is TGTGCCAGTAACTGGGGAAGGGCGGGCACCGGGGAGCTGTTTTTT. V is TRBV19 and J is TRBJ2-2; D is possibly TRBD2 (5 bases). This CDR3 has 15 amino acids. From germline, CDR1 is LNHDA and CDR2 SQIVND (reference sequence). The ends were cut back, 7 bases at V and 4 bases at J, with 16 bases in the middle.

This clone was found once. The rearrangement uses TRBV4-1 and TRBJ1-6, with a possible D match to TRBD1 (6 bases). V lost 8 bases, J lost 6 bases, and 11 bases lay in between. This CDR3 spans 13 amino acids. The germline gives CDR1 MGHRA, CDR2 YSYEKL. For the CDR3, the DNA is TGCGCCAGCCAAGACAGGATTAATTCACCCCTCCACTTT. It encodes CASQDRINSPLHF.

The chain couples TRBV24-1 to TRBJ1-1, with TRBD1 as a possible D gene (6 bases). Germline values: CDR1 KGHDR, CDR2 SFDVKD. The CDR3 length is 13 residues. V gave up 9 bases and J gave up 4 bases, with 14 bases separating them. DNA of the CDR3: TGTGCCACCGGCGGGGGCGCGAGCACTGAAGCTTTCTTT. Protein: CATGGGASTEAFF.